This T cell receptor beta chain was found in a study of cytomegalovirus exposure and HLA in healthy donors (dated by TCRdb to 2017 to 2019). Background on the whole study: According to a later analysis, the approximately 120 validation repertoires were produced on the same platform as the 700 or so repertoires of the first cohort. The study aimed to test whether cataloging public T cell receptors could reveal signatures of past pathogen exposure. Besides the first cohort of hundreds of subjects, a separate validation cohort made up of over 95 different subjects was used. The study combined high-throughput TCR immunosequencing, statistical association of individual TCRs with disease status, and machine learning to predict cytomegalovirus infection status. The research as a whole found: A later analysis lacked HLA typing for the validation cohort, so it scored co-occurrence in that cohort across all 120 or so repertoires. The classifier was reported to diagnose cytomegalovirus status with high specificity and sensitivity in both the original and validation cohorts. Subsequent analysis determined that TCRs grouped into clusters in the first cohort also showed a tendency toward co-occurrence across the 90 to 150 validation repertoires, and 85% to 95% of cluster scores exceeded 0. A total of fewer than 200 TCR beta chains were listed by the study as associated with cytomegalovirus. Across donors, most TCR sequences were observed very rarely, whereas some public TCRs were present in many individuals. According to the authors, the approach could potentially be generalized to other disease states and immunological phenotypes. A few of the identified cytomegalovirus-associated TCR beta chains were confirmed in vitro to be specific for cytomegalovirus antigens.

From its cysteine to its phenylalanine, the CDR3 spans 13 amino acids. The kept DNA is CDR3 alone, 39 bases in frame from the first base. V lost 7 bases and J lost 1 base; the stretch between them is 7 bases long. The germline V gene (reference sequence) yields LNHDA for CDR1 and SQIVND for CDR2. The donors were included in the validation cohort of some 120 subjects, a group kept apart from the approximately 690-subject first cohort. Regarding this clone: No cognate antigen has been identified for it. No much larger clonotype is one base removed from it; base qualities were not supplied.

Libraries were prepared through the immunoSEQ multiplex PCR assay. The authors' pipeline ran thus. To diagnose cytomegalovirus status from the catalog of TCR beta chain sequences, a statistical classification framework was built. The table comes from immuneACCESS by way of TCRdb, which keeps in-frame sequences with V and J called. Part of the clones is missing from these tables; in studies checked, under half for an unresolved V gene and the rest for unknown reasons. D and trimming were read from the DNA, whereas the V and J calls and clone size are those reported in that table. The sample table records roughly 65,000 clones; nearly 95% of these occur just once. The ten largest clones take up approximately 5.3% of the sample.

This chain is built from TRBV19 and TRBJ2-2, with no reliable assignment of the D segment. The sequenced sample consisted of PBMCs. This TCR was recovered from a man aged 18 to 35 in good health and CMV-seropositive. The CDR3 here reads CASNSRNTGELFF. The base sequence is TGTGCCAGTAACAGCAGGAACACCGGGGAGCTGTTTTTT.